This entry describes one T cell receptor (beta chain). Libraries were prepared by immunoSEQ multiplex PCR; TCRdb keeps only in-frame clonotypes and omits some of them. The sample has about 140,000 clones, roughly nine tenths seen once. This entry belongs to a study of control samples from healthy donors and cancer patients. The CDR3 consists of 15 residues. The germline V and J ends were trimmed by 2 bases and 7 bases, with 18 bases remaining between them. Germline V gene data show CDR1 as SGHRS and CDR2 as YFSETQ. The chain has TRBV5-1 and TRBJ1-2; perhaps TRBD1 as D (6 bases). What was sequenced was blood. The receptor's source is a woman aged 30 to 39 in good health. Written as DNA, the CDR3 is TGCGCCAGCAGCTTTGGACAGACTCCTGAGTTTGGCTACACCTTC. Translated: CASSFGQTPEFGYTF.